The clone carrying this T cell receptor (beta chain) was counted a single time. What it binds is unknown. PCR involved 60 Vbeta and 13 Jbeta primers. Data came from immunoSEQ multiplex PCR; TCRdb stores just in-frame clones and leaves some out. The data contain around 68,000 clones, approximately 85% of them singletons. This sample stems from a study of cytomegalovirus exposure and HLA in healthy donors. Overall study findings and caveats: An analysis done earlier found most TCR beta V segments productive about 87% or about 30% of the time.

The CDR3 has 14 residues. Trimming removed 0 bases from V and 1 base from J, with 6 bases in between. Germline-derived CDR1 and CDR2 are SGHTA and FQGNSA. The chain uses TRBV7-2 and TRBJ1-1, with D perhaps TRBD1 (6 bases). The sequenced sample was PBMCs. The receptor was derived from a female donor in good health and CMV-seronegative. CDR3 amino acids: CASSLAQGNTEAFF. The DNA for the CDR3 is TGTGCCAGCAGCTTAGCACAGGGGAACACTGAAGCTTTCTTT.